The source of this TCR beta chain is a study of beta chain features in type 1 diabetes. Study conclusions and caveats: Shorter templates might be favored by PCR, equally in patients and controls.

This CDR3 has 15 amino acids. Germline-derived CDR1 and CDR2 are MGHRA and YSYEKL. V lost 4 bases to trimming and J lost 5 bases, with 12 bases between them. This clone was counted a single time. As yet, its antigen is unknown. Since all of the isolated RNA was reverse transcribed, expressed TCRB transcripts were what got sequenced. Naive, central memory and regulatory T cell samples yielded around 3.9 million reads on average. Clones were sequenced by immunoSEQ multiplex PCR, and TCRdb holds only the in-frame ones, with some missing. This repertoire shows 350,000 to 450,000 clones, approximately 15% found once; its top ten account for 0.03% to 0.04%.

Sequencing was done on a sample of naive CD4+ T cells from blood. The chain joins TRBV4-1 to TRBJ1-6; unclear D gene. The sequence was collected from a man aged 30 to 39 in good health. Here the CDR3 reads CASSLITPHNSPLHF. In DNA form, the CDR3 reads TGCGCCAGCAGCCTCATAACCCCCCATAATTCACCCCTCCACTTT.